One TCR beta chain is described in this entry. The sample comes from a study of blood T cells in healthy people across ages. CDR1 and CDR2 (germline): SGHAT, FQNNGV. Trimming pared 0 bases from V and 0 bases from J, leaving 8 bases between. This CDR3 spans 15 amino acids. Using a J-beta primer mix together with a sample-barcoded 5' primer, a second PCR was run for about 6 to 12 cycles. TCRdb passed the 5' RACE reads through MiXCR, listing each CDR3 protein once. The sample consists of 1 million or so distinct CDR3 sequences, under 45% of them appearing once. Sample: blood. The sequence was collected from a woman aged 55-69 years in good health. The rearrangement uses TRBV11-2 and TRBJ2-5, with D hard to call. CDR3 loop: CASSLEHGYQETQYF. As DNA, the CDR3 is TGTGCCAGCAGCTTAGAACATGGGTACCAAGAGACCCAGTACTTC.